The clone carrying this T cell receptor (delta chain) was detected only a few times. This DNA translates differently at residue 10 from the TCRdb protein, which is that of a much larger clone; a read error is likely, and the protein shown is the DNA's own translation. This sample stems from a study of gamma-delta chains in newborns, infants, children. For the study at large: Polyclonal expansion of innate γδ T cells after birth follows microbial exposure.

The CDR3 consists of 18 residues. J was trimmed by 2 bases and V by 0 bases; bases with no gene match: 3. CDR1 and CDR2 from the germline V gene are GEAIGNYY and EKD. TCRdb made new clone calls on the reads using CATT. The sample lists about 7,600 delta-chain clones; 0.6% to 0.8% were seen once. The rearrangement joins TRDV2 to TRDJ3; 10 bases agree with TRDD3. Sequencing input: blood. This sequence was found in a child who was a newborn, infant or young child, either healthy, febrile or measles-vaccinated (not recorded which). This CDR3 is CACDTGGYGAWDTRQMFF. CDR3 sequence (DNA): TGTGCCTGTGACACCGGGGGATACGGCGCCTGGGACACCCGACAGATGTTTTTC.